Described below is a single T cell receptor (beta chain) sequence and its context. This clonotype was picked up a small number of times. Its antigen is still unknown. Per-base qualities were not stored, and no clone one base away is much larger. The TCR beta CDR3 regions were amplified from the RNA transcripts. A first-round RT-PCR of the TCR CDR3 used the HTBI primer set with the Qiagen OneStep RT-PCR kit. The libraries were constructed in a second round of multiplex PCR and then size-selected and purified. Paired-end sequencing of the libraries was performed with 100 bp reads on an Illumina HiSeq2000. On the authors' methods: SOAPnuke was used to process the raw data, throwing out any read that contained adapters or uncalled bases, had a mean Phred below 15, or lacked an exact constant-primer or identifier match. High-quality paired reads were merged using COPE v1.2.5, and each unique nucleotide sequence was defined as a clonotype. MiTCR v1.1 was used to align clonotypes to the IMGT TRBV, TRBD and TRBJ reference segments. The analysis was restricted to V-J combinations with a frequency above 0.0001, which together covered roughly 99% of the repertoires. The TCS score was defined as F50 (clonal expansion) divided by E x V (chaos), with BLOSUM62-based TCRdist calculated between CDR3 peptides within each V-J. Welch's t-statistics and random forest reduced roughly 540 V-J features to under 15, which were used in a naive Bayes classifier (R e1071). The Morisita-Horn index was used to measure how similar the thyroid and blood repertoires were. TCRdb reran the public reads through fastp at Q25 and MiXCR, keeping productive beta chains. Every distinct CDR3 protein forms one entry, paired with its most common genes and DNA. The V and J calls and clone size come from TCRdb's table, not from the authors' own analysis. The sample table contains hundreds of thousands of distinct CDR3 sequences; only one count was recorded for about 35% of them. More than 25% of the sample comes from the top ten.

Stable Graves' hyperthyroidism was defined as no progression to ophthalmopathy during 18 months of follow-up. Hyperthyroidism patients were newly diagnosed, had a disease duration of under 2 months, and were aged 18 to 65 years. Any patient with an uncontrolled infection, another autoimmune disease, pregnancy or lactation was excluded. Diagnoses were established on the basis of clinical symptoms, serum thyroxine and TRAb, thyroid ultrasound, and orbital computed tomography. Ficoll-Paque density gradient centrifugation was used to isolate PBMCs from about 9.4 ml of fresh peripheral blood. Total RNA was extracted with Trizol reagent, and quality was checked on an Agilent 2100 Bioanalyzer. The sample originates from a study of T cells in Graves' hyperthyroidism and ophthalmopathy (dated by TCRdb to between 2018 and 2020). Turning to the overall study: Peripheral blood samples were taken at initial diagnosis, before any treatment was given. A discovery cohort of fewer than 110 patients, about 43 with Graves' ophthalmopathy and about 60 with stable Graves' hyperthyroidism, was used to find distinguishing TCR V-J signatures. An independent validation cohort of around 20 hyperthyroidism patients and about 15 patients who later progressed to ophthalmopathy tested prospective prediction of ophthalmopathy. For training and testing, the 100 or so patients in the discovery cohort were randomly divided in a 7:3 ratio. Thyroid tissue and blood T-cell repertoires from more than five Graves' hyperthyroidism patients were also compared in the study. Once sampling was done, hyperthyroidism patients were given methimazole at a starting dose of 30 mg daily, whereas ophthalmopathy patients were given high-dose intravenous methylprednisolone. According to the paper, TCR Vbeta CDR3 sequencing was carried out on 135 peripheral blood samples, which came from 40 to 45 ophthalmopathy, under 85 hyperthyroidism and roughly 17 progressor patients. Summary of the overall study and its limitations: Sample size was not statistically predetermined, and blinding of investigators to group allocation was not performed. Ophthalmopathy was separated from stable hyperthyroidism by a 13 V-J signature model, with around 90% sensitivity and around 81% specificity obtained in cross-validation and 80%/75% obtained in testing. Most expanded thyroid clonotypes (frequency above 0.001) were also found in blood, which suggests that blood repertoires may mirror thyroid immune responses. In validation, the model predicted progression to ophthalmopathy with 60% to 71% sensitivity and approximately 74% specificity, a median of around 6.6 months before onset.

V is pruned by 5 bases and J by 6 bases, leaving 6 bases of the junction without a gene match. Looking up the germline V gene (reference sequence) yields CDR1 PRHDT and CDR2 FYEKMQ. The CDR3 runs 13 residues from the cysteine to the phenylalanine. Just the 39-base CDR3 DNA is kept, in frame starting at base 1. This receptor was identified in a woman aged 35 to 49 with Graves' hyperthyroidism. Sequenced material: blood. The V and J segments used are TRBV13 and TRBJ2-7; 8 bases in between match TRBD2. The CDR3 loop reads CASSLRLAREQYF. At the DNA level, the sequence is TGTGCCAGCAGCCTAAGACTAGCGCGCGAGCAGTACTTC.